The following is a T cell receptor (beta chain) sequence with its context. The sample is drawn from a study of Ad26.COV2.S vaccination and SARS-CoV-2 variants. The protocol was immunoSEQ multiplex PCR, while the TCRdb copy is restricted to in-frame clones and leaves out a portion. The data contain roughly 150,000 clones, 86% of them singletons. This CDR3 spans 15 amino acids. Trimming took 1 base from V and 4 from J; bases not matched to a gene: 4. The germline V gene encodes CDR1 LNHDA and CDR2 SQIVND (reference sequence). The TCR sequence derives from a human donor who had recovered from COVID-19. Source: peripheral blood, taken after recovery from COVID-19. This sequence joins TRBV19 and TRBJ2-1; 7 nucleotides align to TRBD2. CDR3 DNA: TGTGCCAGTAGTATAGGCCTAGCGGTGTACAATGAGCAGTTCTTC. As protein: CASSIGLAVYNEQFF. The variable domain in full, with the rest retrieved from reference TRBV19 and TRBJ2-1, is DGGITQSPKYLFRKEGQNVTLSCEQNLNHDAMYWYRQDPGQGLRLIYYSQIVNDFQKGDIAEGYSVSREKKESFPLTVTSAQKNPTAFYLCASSIGLAVYNEQFFGPGTRLTVL.